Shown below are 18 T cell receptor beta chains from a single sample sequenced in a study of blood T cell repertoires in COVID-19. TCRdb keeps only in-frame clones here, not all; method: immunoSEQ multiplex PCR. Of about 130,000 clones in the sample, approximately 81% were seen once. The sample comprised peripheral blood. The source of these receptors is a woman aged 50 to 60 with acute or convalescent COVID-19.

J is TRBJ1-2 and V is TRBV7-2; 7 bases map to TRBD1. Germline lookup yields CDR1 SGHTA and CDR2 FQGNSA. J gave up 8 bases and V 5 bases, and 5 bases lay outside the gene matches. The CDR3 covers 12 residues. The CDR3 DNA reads TGTGCCAGCAGCATCACAGGGGTGGGCTACACCTTC. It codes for CASSITGVGYTF. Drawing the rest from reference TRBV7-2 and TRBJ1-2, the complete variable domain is GAGVSQSPSNKVTEKGKDVELRCDPISGHTALYWYRQSLGQGLEFLIYFQGNSAPDKSGLPSDRFSAERTGGSVSTLTIQRTQQEDSAVYLCASSITGVGYTFGSGTRLTVV.

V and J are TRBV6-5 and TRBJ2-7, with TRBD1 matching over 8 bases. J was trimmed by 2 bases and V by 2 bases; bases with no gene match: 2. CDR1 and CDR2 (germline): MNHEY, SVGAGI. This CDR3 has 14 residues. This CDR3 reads CASSYGQGPYEQYF. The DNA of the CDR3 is TGTGCCAGCAGTTACGGACAGGGTCCCTACGAGCAGTACTTC.

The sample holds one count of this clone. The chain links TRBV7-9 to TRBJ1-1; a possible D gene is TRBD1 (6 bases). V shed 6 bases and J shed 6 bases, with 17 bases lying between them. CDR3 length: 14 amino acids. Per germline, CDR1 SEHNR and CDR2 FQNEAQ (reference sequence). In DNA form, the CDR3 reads TGTGCCAGCAGTCGTAAAACAGGGTCCGCTGAAGCTTTCTTT. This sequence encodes CASSRKTGSAEAFF.

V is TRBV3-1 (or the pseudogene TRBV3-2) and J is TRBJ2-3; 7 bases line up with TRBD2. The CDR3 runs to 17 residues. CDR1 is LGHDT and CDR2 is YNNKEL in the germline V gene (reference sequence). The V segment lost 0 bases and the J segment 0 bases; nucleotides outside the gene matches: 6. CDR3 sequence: CASSQELGLSSTDTQYF. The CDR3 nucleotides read TGTGCCAGCAGCCAAGAATTGGGACTATCTAGCACAGATACGCAGTATTTT.

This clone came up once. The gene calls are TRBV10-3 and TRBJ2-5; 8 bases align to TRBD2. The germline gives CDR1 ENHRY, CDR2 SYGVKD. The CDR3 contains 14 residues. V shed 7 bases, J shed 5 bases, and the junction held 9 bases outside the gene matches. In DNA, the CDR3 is TGTGCCATCAAGGCGGGAGGTTCAGAGGAGACCCAGTACTTC. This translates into CAIKAGGSEETQYF.

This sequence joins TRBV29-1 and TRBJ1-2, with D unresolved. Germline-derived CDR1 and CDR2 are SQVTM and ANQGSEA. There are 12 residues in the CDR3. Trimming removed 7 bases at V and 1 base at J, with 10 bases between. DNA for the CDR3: TGCAGCGCCTACGAGTTTAACTATGGCTACACCTTC. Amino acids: CSAYEFNYGYTF. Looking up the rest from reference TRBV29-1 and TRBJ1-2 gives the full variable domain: SAVISQKPSRDICQRGTSLTIQCQVDSQVTMMFWYRQQPGQSLTLIATANQGSEATYESGFVIDKFPISRPNLTFSTLTVSNMSPEDSSIYLCSAYEFNYGYTFGSGTRLTVV.

DNA of the CDR3: TGTGCTATTAAAGGAGGGGCGGCCGGGTACGAGCAGTACTTC. Its protein is CAIKGGAAGYEQYF. The chain recombines TRBV10-3 with TRBJ2-7, with a tentative D call TRBD2 (6 bases). This CDR3 contains 14 residues. Germline CDR1 reads ENHRY; CDR2 reads SYGVKD.

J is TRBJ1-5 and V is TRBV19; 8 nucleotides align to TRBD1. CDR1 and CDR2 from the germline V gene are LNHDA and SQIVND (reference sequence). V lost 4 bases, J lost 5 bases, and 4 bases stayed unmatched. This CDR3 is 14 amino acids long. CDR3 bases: TGTGCCAGTAGTACCTCAGGGGGCTATCAGCCCCAGCATTTT. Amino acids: CASSTSGGYQPQHF.

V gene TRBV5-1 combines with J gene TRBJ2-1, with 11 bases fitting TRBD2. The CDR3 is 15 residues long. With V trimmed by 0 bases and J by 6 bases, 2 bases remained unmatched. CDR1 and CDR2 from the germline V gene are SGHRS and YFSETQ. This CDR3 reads CASSLALAGGNEQFF. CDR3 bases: TGCGCCAGCAGCTTGGCCCTAGCGGGGGGCAATGAGCAGTTCTTC.

The CDR3 reads CASSPSVGTDTQYF. The CDR3 nucleotides are TGTGCCAGCTCACCAAGCGTGGGCACAGATACGCAGTATTTT. The rearrangement uses TRBV18 and TRBJ2-3; D is unclear. This CDR3 has 14 residues. Trimming removed 2 bases from V and 1 base from J, with 7 bases in between. Germline loops: CDR1 KGHSH, CDR2 LQKENI.

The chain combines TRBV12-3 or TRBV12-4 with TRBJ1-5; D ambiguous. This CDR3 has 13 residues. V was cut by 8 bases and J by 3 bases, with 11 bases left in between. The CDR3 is CASRDIDNQPQHF. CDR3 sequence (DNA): TGTGCCAGCCGTGACATAGACAATCAGCCCCAGCATTTT.

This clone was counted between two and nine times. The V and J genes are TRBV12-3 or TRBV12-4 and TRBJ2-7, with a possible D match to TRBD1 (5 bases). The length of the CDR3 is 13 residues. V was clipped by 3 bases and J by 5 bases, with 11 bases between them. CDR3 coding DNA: TGTGCCAGCAGTTTGGGGCAGCTCAACGAGCAGTACTTC. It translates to CASSLGQLNEQYF.

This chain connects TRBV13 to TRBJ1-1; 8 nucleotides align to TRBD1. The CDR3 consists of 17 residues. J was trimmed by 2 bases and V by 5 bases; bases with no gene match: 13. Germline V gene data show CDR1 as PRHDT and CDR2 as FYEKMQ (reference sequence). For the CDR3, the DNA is TGTGCCAGCAGCAACAAGGGGTGGGCAGGGGGCAACACTGAAGCTTTCTTT. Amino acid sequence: CASSNKGWAGGNTEAFF.

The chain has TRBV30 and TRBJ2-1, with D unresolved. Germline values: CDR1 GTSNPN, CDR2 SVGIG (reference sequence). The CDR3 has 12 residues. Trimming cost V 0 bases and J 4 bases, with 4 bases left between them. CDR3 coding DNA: TGTGCCTGGAGTGTACATTACAATGAGCAGTTCTTC. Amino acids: CAWSVHYNEQFF.

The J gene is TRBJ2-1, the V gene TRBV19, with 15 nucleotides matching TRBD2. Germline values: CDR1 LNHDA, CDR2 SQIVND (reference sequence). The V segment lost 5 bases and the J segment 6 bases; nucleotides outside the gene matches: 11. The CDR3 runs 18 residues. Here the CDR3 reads CASSSWTSGRVTSNEQFF. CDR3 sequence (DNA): TGTGCCAGTAGTTCATGGACTAGCGGGAGGGTAACCTCCAATGAGCAGTTCTTC.

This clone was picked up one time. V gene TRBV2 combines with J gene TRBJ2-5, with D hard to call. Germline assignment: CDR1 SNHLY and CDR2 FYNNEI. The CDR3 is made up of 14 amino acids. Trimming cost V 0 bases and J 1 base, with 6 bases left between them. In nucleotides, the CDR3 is TGTGCCAGCAGTGAAGCTGGCGGCCAAGAGACCCAGTACTTC. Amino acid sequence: CASSEAGGQETQYF.

This chain's CDR3 is CASSFTGGGTQYF. CDR3 DNA: TGTGCCAGCAGTTTCACCGGGGGGGGGACCCAGTACTTC. The chain is built from TRBV12-3 or TRBV12-4 and TRBJ2-5; 8 bases are shared with TRBD2. V dropped 3 bases and J dropped 7; count of bases not matched to a gene: 4. The CDR3 totals 13 residues.

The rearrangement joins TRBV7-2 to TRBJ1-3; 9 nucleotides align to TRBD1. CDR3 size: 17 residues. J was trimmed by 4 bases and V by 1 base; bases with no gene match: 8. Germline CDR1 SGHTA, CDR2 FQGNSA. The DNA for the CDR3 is TGTGCCAGCAGCTTAGTTGGGACAGGGCTGTCCGGAAACACCATATATTTT. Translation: CASSLVGTGLSGNTIYF.